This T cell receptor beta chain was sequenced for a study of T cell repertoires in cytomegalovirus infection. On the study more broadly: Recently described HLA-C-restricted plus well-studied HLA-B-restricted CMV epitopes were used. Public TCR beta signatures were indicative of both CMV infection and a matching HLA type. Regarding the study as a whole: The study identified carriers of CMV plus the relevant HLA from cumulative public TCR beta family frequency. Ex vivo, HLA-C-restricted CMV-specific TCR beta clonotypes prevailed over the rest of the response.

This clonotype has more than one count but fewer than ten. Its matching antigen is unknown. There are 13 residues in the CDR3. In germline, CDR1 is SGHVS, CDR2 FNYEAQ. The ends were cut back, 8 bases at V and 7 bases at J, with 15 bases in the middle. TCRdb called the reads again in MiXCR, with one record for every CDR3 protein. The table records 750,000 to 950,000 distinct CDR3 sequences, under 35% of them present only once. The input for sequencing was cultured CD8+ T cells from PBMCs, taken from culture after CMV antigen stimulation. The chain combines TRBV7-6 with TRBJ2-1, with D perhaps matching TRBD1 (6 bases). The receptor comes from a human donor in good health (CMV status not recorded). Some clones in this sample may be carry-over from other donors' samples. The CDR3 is CASLRGRGNEQFF. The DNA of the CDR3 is TGTGCCAGCCTCAGGGGTAGGGGTAATGAGCAGTTCTTC. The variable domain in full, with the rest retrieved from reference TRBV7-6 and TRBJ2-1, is GAGVSQSPRYKVTKRGQDVALRCDPISGHVSLYWYRQALGQGPEFLTYFNYEAQQDKSGLPNDRFSAERPEGSISTLTIQRTEQRDSAMYRCASLRGRGNEQFFGPGTRLTVL.